Shown below are 6 T cell receptor beta chains from a single sample sequenced in a study of cytomegalovirus exposure and HLA in healthy donors. Here immunoSEQ multiplex PCR was the method, and the copy in TCRdb shows in-frame clones only, minus some. This sample carries some 330,000 clones, roughly 85% of them seen once, and the ten largest clones take roughly 0.8%. The source material was PBMCs. Receptors originate from a woman younger than 35 in good health and CMV-seronegative.

This chain uses TRBV4-3 with TRBJ2-2; maybe TRBD2 (5 bases). Germline V gene lookup returns CDR1 LGHNA and CDR2 YSLEER. Trimming cost V 5 bases and J 3 bases, with 16 bases left between them. This CDR3 is built from 16 residues. The DNA of the CDR3 is TGCGCCAGCAGCTTGGGTGGGAGTTCCCACACCGGGGAGCTGTTTTTT. Encoded protein: CASSLGGSSHTGELFF.

The J gene is TRBJ2-2, the V gene TRBV7-2; D may be TRBD1 (5 bases). Germline lookup yields CDR1 SGHTA and CDR2 FQGNSA. V was pared by 6 bases and J by 2 bases, with 13 bases between. There are 15 residues in the CDR3. In DNA, the CDR3 is TGTGCCAGCAGACTACAACAGGTTAACACCGGGGAGCTGTTTTTT. It encodes CASRLQQVNTGELFF.

This clone came up a few times. The chain links TRBV11-2 to TRBJ2-7; unclear D gene. Germline CDR1 is SGHAT and CDR2 is FQNNGV. V gave up 5 bases and J gave up 6 bases, with 11 bases separating them. The length of the CDR3 is 12 residues. CDR3 residues: CASSLEASEQYF. CDR3 in DNA: TGTGCCAGCAGCCTCGAGGCATCCGAGCAGTACTTC.

A single count supports this clone. The gene calls are TRBV2 and TRBJ2-3; no definite D call. The CDR3 contains 13 residues. CDR1 SNHLY and CDR2 FYNNEI come from the germline V gene. Trimming removed 2 bases from V and 3 bases from J, with 6 bases in between. The DNA of the CDR3 is TGTGCCAGCAGTGAATGGCAGACAGATACGCAGTATTTT. Translating gives CASSEWQTDTQYF.

The chain recombines TRBV6-5 with TRBJ1-2; 7 bases are a match to TRBD1. CDR3 length equals 13 residues. The germline V gene encodes CDR1 MNHEY and CDR2 SVGAGI. The J segment lost 8 bases and the V segment lost 6 bases, leaving 9 bases of the junction unmatched. CDR3 region: CASSQDRAQGYTF. The CDR3 DNA reads as TGTGCCAGCAGCCAAGACAGGGCTCAAGGCTACACCTTC.

The chain recombines TRBV11-3 with TRBJ2-3; TRBD1 matches at 8 bases. The V gene end was trimmed by 5 bases and the J gene end by 2 bases; junction bases not matched to a gene: 9. Germline CDR1 and CDR2: SGHNT and YENEEA. CDR3 length: 16 residues. CDR3 sequence reads: CASSTDRGEFTDTQYF. The CDR3 nucleotides read TGTGCCAGCAGCACCGACAGGGGCGAATTCACAGATACGCAGTATTTT.